The rows below give T cell receptor beta chains drawn from one sample of a study of blood T cell repertoires in COVID-19. Repertoires were generated with immunoSEQ multiplex PCR, while TCRdb's copy carries only in-frame clones and drops some. This sample yields 250,000 or so clones, of which more than 70% are seen a single time; roughly 1.9% belongs to the top ten. The sequencing sample was made of PBMCs or T cells enriched from blood (not recorded which). These receptors all come from a woman aged 45-60 years who had recovered from COVID-19. CDR3s include the opening cysteine and the closing phenylalanine or tryptophan. Fields, in order: CDR3 protein, CDR3 DNA, clone size, D gene, J gene, V gene, CDR3 length. A D gene is named only where the DNA matches it firmly. Rows give clone size only sometimes, using once, few, many, or a class for an expanded clone.

CDR3aa: CASSPDRLNSPLHF
CDR3nt: TGTGCCAGCAGTCCTGACAGGTTAAATTCACCCCTCCACTTT
abundance: -
d_gene: -
j_gene: TRBJ1-6
v_gene: TRBV7-2
len: 14

CDR3aa: CASSLAGPYNEQFF
CDR3nt: TGTGCCAGCAGCTTGGCAGGGCCATACAATGAGCAGTTCTTC
abundance: -
d_gene: -
j_gene: TRBJ2-1
v_gene: TRBV7-9
len: 14

CDR3aa: CASSMAGGVTEAFF
CDR3nt: TGTGCCAGTAGTATGGCAGGGGGCGTCACTGAAGCTTTCTTT
abundance: -
d_gene: TRBD1
j_gene: TRBJ1-1
v_gene: TRBV19
len: 14

CDR3aa: CASSHDRVEKLFF
CDR3nt: TGTGCCAGCAGTCACGACAGGGTAGAAAAACTGTTTTTT
abundance: -
d_gene: TRBD1
j_gene: TRBJ1-4
v_gene: TRBV12-3/TRBV12-4
len: 13

CDR3aa: CASSAGLAGLEGEQFF
CDR3nt: TGTGCCAGCAGTGCGGGGCTAGCGGGACTGGAGGGGGAGCAGTTCTTC
abundance: -
d_gene: TRBD2
j_gene: TRBJ2-1
v_gene: TRBV2
len: 16

CDR3aa: CASSESAGGRNEQYF
CDR3nt: TGCGCCAGCAGTGAGTCAGCGGGGGGCAGGAACGAGCAGTACTTC
abundance: once
d_gene: TRBD2
j_gene: TRBJ2-7
v_gene: TRBV10-1
len: 15

CDR3aa: CATKNQRAGNTEAFF
CDR3nt: TGTGCCACCAAGAACCAGAGGGCAGGGAACACTGAAGCTTTCTTT
abundance: -
d_gene: -
j_gene: TRBJ1-1
v_gene: TRBV15
len: 15

CDR3aa: CASTLSTSGSSDTQYF
CDR3nt: TGTGCCAGCACCTTGTCGACTAGCGGGAGTTCAGATACGCAGTATTTT
abundance: once
d_gene: TRBD2
j_gene: TRBJ2-3
v_gene: TRBV2
len: 16

CDR3aa: CASSQETPPRSTDTQYF
CDR3nt: TGCGCCAGCAGCCAAGAAACCCCCCCGCGGTCCACAGATACGCAGTATTTT
abundance: -
d_gene: -
j_gene: TRBJ2-3
v_gene: TRBV4-3
len: 17

CDR3aa: CASRLGGSDNSPLHF
CDR3nt: TGTGCCAGCCGTCTCGGGGGTTCCGATAATTCACCCCTCCACTTT
abundance: once
d_gene: -
j_gene: TRBJ1-6
v_gene: TRBV3-1/TRBV3-2
len: 15

CDR3aa: CASSLQGGNTEAFF
CDR3nt: TGTGCCAGCTCACTTCAGGGCGGCAACACTGAAGCTTTCTTT
abundance: once
d_gene: -
j_gene: TRBJ1-1
v_gene: TRBV18
len: 14

CDR3aa: CSASAGDGEAFF
CDR3nt: TGCAGTGCTAGTGCAGGGGACGGTGAAGCTTTCTTT
abundance: few
d_gene: -
j_gene: TRBJ1-1
v_gene: TRBV20-1
len: 12

CDR3aa: CASSSTGIRVSGNQPQHF
CDR3nt: TGTGCCAGCAGTTCCACGGGGATTAGGGTTTCGGGCAATCAGCCCCAGCATTTT
abundance: -
d_gene: -
j_gene: TRBJ1-5
v_gene: TRBV28
len: 18

CDR3aa: CASSSLTNEAFF
CDR3nt: TGTGCCAGCAGCTCCCTTACAAATGAAGCTTTCTTT
abundance: -
d_gene: -
j_gene: TRBJ1-1
v_gene: TRBV7-8
len: 12

CDR3aa: CASSQKGGTEAFF
CDR3nt: TGTGCCAGCAGCCAAAAGGGAGGCACTGAAGCTTTCTTT
abundance: once
d_gene: -
j_gene: TRBJ1-1
v_gene: TRBV13
len: 13

CDR3aa: CASGREGFYEQYF
CDR3nt: TGTGCCAGTGGGCGGGAGGGATTCTACGAGCAGTACTTC
abundance: once
d_gene: TRBD2
j_gene: TRBJ2-7
v_gene: TRBV27
len: 13

CDR3aa: CASSDPGFKRDEQYF
CDR3nt: TGTGCCAGCAGTGACCCAGGGTTTAAGCGTGACGAGCAGTACTTC
abundance: -
d_gene: -
j_gene: TRBJ2-7
v_gene: TRBV28
len: 15

CDR3aa: CAWRAGTSGRRSYNEQFF
CDR3nt: TGTGCCTGGAGGGCCGGGACTAGCGGGAGACGGTCCTACAATGAGCAGTTCTTC
abundance: -
d_gene: TRBD2
j_gene: TRBJ2-1
v_gene: TRBV30
len: 18